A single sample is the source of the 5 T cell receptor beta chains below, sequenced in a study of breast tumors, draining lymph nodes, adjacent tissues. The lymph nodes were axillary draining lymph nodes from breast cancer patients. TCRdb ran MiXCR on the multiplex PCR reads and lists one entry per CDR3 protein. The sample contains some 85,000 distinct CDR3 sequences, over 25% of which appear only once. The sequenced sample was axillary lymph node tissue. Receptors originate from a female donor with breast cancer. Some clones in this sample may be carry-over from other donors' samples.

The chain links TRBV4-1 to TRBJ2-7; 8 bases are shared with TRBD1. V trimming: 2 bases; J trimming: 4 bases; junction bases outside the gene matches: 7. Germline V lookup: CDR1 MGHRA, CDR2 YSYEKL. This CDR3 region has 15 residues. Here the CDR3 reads CASSQSSTGAYEQYF. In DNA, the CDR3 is TGCGCCAGCAGCCAATCCTCGACAGGGGCGTACGAGCAGTACTTC.

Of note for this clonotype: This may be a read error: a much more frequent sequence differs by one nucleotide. CDR3 DNA: TGTGCCAACAGGTCTAGCGGAGCAACTGAGCAGTTCTTC. It translates to CANRSSGATEQFF. The rearrangement links TRBV6-5 to TRBJ2-1; 7 bases fit TRBD2. J was trimmed by 9 bases and V by 10 bases; bases with no gene match: 12. The CDR3 contains 13 residues. Per the germline V gene, CDR1 is MNHEY and CDR2 is SVGAGI.

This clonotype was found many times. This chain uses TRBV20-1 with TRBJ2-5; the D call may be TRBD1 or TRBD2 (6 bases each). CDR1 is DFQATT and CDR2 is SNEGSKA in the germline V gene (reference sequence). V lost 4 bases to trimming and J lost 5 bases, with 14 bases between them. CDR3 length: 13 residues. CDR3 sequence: CSAKGGVAETQYF. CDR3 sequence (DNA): TGCAGTGCTAAGGGGGGAGTTGCTGAGACCCAGTACTTC.

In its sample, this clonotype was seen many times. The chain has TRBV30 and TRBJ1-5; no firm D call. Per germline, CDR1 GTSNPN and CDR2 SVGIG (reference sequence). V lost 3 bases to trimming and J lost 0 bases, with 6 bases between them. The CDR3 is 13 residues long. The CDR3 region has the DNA TGTGCCTGGAGCGCAGATAGCAATCAGCCCCAGCATTTT. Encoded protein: CAWSADSNQPQHF.

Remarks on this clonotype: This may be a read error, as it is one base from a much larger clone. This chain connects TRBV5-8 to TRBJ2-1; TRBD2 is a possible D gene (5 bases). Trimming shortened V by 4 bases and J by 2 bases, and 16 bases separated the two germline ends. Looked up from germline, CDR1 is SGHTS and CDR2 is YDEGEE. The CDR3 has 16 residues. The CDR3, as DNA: TGTGCCAGCAGCATCCTAGTTCTGACTACCTACAATGAGCAGTTCTTC. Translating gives CASSILVLTTYNEQFF.